This entry lists 10 T cell receptor beta chains sequenced from one sample in a study of T cells in Graves' hyperthyroidism and ophthalmopathy. Researchers took RNA transcripts and amplified the TCR beta CDR3 regions from them. The HTBI primer set served for first-round RT-PCR of the TCR CDR3. TCRdb re-called the multiplex PCR reads through MiXCR, storing one row per CDR3 protein. In the table there are 550,000 to 800,000 distinct CDR3 sequences, approximately 15% of which are singletons. The sequenced sample was blood. The receptors were gathered from a man between 50 and 59 years old with Graves' hyperthyroidism.

There are a few counts of this clonotype. The chain combines TRBV6-1 with TRBJ2-7, with TRBD2 matching over 10 bases. Germline V gives CDR1 MNHNS, CDR2 SASEGT. CDR3 size: 18 residues. V was clipped by 6 bases and J by 2 bases; unmatched bases: 16. CDR3 in DNA: TGTGCCAGCAGCCCTACTCACTTAGCGGGAGGACAAGCCTACGAGCAGTACTTC. Translation: CASSPTHLAGGQAYEQYF.

There are many counts of this clonotype. The chain joins TRBV12-3 or TRBV12-4 to TRBJ1-2; TRBD1 agrees at 9 bases. This CDR3 is built from 15 residues. The junction had 7 bases not matched to a gene; V was cut back by 6 bases and J by 2 bases. As DNA, the CDR3 is TGTGCCAGCAGATTCCGGGACAGGGTAAACTATGGCTACACCTTC. It translates to CASRFRDRVNYGYTF.

This chain connects TRBV7-6 to TRBJ2-2, with 8 bases that match TRBD1. The CDR3 has 16 amino acids. The V gene's germline CDR1 is SGHVS and CDR2 FNYEAQ. The V segment lost 5 bases and the J segment 8 bases; nucleotides outside the gene matches: 13. The CDR3 DNA follows: TGTGCCAGCAGCCTTCAGTCCCCAGGGGGCAAAGGGGAGCTGTTTTTT. Encoded protein: CASSLQSPGGKGELFF.

The chain employs TRBV6-1 and TRBJ2-7; D gene ambiguous. Trimming took 5 bases from V and 2 from J, leaving 10 bases between them. The germline V gene has CDR1 MNHNS and CDR2 SASEGT. The CDR3 is 13 amino acids. CDR3 sequence reads: CASSSDLAYEQYF. The CDR3 region has the DNA TGTGCCAGCAGTTCCGACCTGGCCTACGAGCAGTACTTC.

This clonotype has just a few counts. This chain uses TRBV6-2 or TRBV6-3 with TRBJ2-3; TRBD2 matches at 8 bases. After removal of 5 bases from V and 8 bases from J, the junction contained 12 bases not matched to a gene. Looked up from germline, CDR1 is MNHEY and CDR2 is SVGEGT. CDR3 size: 15 residues. CDR3 loop: CASSQAGVDWGTQYF. In DNA form, the CDR3 reads TGTGCCAGCAGTCAAGCGGGAGTGGATTGGGGTACGCAGTATTTT.

This clonotype appeared many times. V usage is TRBV6-1 and J usage is TRBJ1-2; weak D call: TRBD1 (6 bases). There are 14 residues in the CDR3. Germline loops: CDR1 MNHNS, CDR2 SASEGT. Trimming took 5 bases from V and 0 from J, leaving 10 bases between them. In DNA form, the CDR3 reads TGTGCCAGCAGTAGGGGACAAGCTAACTATGGCTACACCTTC. Protein sequence: CASSRGQANYGYTF.

This clonotype has at least ten counts. The V gene is TRBV28, the J gene TRBJ2-7, with 7 bases that match TRBD1. Germline V gene data show CDR1 as MDHEN and CDR2 as SYDVKM. Losses at the gene ends were 6 bases for V and 4 bases for J; bases not matched to a gene: 12. The CDR3 loop spans 15 amino acids. The CDR3 is CASSGTALIVYEQYF. CDR3 nucleotides: TGTGCCAGCAGCGGGACAGCTCTTATTGTTTACGAGCAGTACTTC.

The chain employs TRBV10-3 and TRBJ1-1; D may be TRBD1 (5 bases). Looked up from germline, CDR1 is ENHRY and CDR2 is SYGVKD. The germline V and J ends were trimmed by 7 bases and 3 bases, with 12 bases remaining between them. CDR3 length equals 13 residues. In DNA, the CDR3 is TGTGCCATCACCGGGACGGCTGACACTGAAGCTTTCTTT. Translation gives CAITGTADTEAFF.

Many counts were recorded for this clonotype. The chain is built from TRBV30 and TRBJ2-7, with D perhaps given as TRBD1 or TRBD2 (5 bases each). V was clipped by 1 base and J by 4 bases, with 8 bases between them. The V gene's germline CDR1 is GTSNPN and CDR2 SVGIG (reference sequence). The CDR3 runs 12 residues. The chain's CDR3 is CAWSAGLYEQYF. The CDR3 coding sequence is TGTGCCTGGAGTGCGGGGCTGTACGAGCAGTACTTC.

This clonotype has ten or more counts. V is TRBV18 and J is TRBJ2-3, with 12 positions matching TRBD2. In germline, CDR1 is KGHSH, CDR2 LQKENI. The CDR3 has 15 residues. V shed 8 bases, J shed 2 bases, and the junction held 5 bases outside the gene matches. The chain's CDR3 is CASLGLAGITDTQYF. The CDR3 coding sequence is TGTGCCAGCCTTGGACTAGCGGGGATCACAGATACGCAGTATTTT.